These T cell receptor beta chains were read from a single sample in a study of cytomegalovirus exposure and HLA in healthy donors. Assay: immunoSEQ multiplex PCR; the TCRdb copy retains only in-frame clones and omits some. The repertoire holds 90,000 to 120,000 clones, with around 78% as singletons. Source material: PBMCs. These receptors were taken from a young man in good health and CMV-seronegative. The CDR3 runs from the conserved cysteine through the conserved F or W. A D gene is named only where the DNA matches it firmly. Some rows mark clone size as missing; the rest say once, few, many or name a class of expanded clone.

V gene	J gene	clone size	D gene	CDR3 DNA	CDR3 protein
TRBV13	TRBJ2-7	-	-	TGTGCCAGCAGCTCGCGGGGGCTGGGGGGCTACGAGCAGTACTTC	CASSSRGLGGYEQYF
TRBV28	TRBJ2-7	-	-	TGTGCCAGCAGAGGATCGGGGGTAGGCTACGAGCAGTACTTC	CASRGSGVGYEQYF
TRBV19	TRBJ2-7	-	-	TGTGCCAGTAGTATTTCCGGGAGCCTCTCCTACGAGCAGTACTTC	CASSISGSLSYEQYF
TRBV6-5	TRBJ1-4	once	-	TGTGCCAGCGCCACGTCCGGGGGTGAAAAACTGTTTTTT	CASATSGGEKLFF
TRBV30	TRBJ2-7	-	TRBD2	TGTGCCTGGAGTAGGTATAGCGGGGCCTACGAGCAGTACTTC	CAWSRYSGAYEQYF
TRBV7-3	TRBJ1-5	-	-	TGTGCCAGCAGCTTAATTGGGGGGGTAGGCAATCAGCCCCAGCATTTT	CASSLIGGVGNQPQHF
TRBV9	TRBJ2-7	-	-	TGTGCCAGCAGCAACGCCCCCGGTGGGCCCGGCTCCTACGAGCAGTACTTC	CASSNAPGGPGSYEQYF
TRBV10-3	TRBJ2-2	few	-	TGTGCCATCAGTAAAGATGGACTGACATTTTCCGGGGAGCTGTTTTTT	CAISKDGLTFSGELFF
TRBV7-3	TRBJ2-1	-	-	TGTGCCAGCAGGCCCGGAGGATCTCGTCCCGGTGAGCAGTTCTTC	CASRPGGSRPGEQFF
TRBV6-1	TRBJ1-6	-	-	TGTGCCAGCAGACAGGGTGTGTCACCCCTCCACTTT	CASRQGVSPLHF
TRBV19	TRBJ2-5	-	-	TGTGCCAGTAGTATGGGCCATCAAGAGACCCAGTACTTC	CASSMGHQETQYF
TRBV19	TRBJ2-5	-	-	TGTGCCAGTAGTCTTAACCAAGAGACCCAGTACTTC	CASSLNQETQYF
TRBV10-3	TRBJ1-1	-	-	TGTGCCATCAGTGAAGAAGACAGGTGGGCTTTCTTT	CAISEEDRWAFF
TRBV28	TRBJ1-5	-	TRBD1	TGTGCCAGCAGTTTAAGGGGGCGCAATCAGCCCCAGCATTTT	CASSLRGRNQPQHF
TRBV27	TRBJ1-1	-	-	TGTGCCAGCAGTTTTAGTTCAGGATCCACTGAAGCTTTCTTT	CASSFSSGSTEAFF
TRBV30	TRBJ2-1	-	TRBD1	TGTGCCCGAACAGGGGGCTCCTACAATGAGCAGTTCTTC	CARTGGSYNEQFF
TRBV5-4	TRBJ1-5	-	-	TGTGCCAGCAGCTTGGGGGGGGGCAATCAGCCCCAGCATTTT	CASSLGGGNQPQHF
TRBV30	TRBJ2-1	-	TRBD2	TGTGCCTGGTCGGGCGGGGGGGCCTACAATGAGCAGTTCTTC	CAWSGGGAYNEQFF
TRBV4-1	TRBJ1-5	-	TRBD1	TGCGCCAGCAGCCCCGGACAGGGAGATCAGCCCCAGCATTTT	CASSPGQGDQPQHF
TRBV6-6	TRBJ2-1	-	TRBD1	TGTGCCAGCAGTTACCGGGACAGGGATTTTGAGCAGTTCTTC	CASSYRDRDFEQFF
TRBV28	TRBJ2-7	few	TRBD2	TGTGCCAGCAGTTTAGACCCGACTAGCGGGAGGGCCGCCTTCTCCATGCAGTACTTC	CASSLDPTSGRAAFSMQYF
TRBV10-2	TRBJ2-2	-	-	TGCGCCAGCAATACAGGGAACACCGGGGAGCTGTTTTTT	CASNTGNTGELFF
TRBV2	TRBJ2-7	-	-	TGTGCCAGCAGTGAAACTATCGTGGCCCAGCAGTACTTC	CASSETIVAQQYF
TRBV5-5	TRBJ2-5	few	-	TGTGCCAGCAGCTCCAGGCCTGAAGAGACCCAGTACTTC	CASSSRPEETQYF
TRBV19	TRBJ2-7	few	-	TGTGCCAGTAGTATACAGGGCCATACCTGGGACGAGCAGTACTTC	CASSIQGHTWDEQYF
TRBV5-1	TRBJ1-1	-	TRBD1	TGCGCCAGCAGATATCAGGGGGCGCGAGGCACTGAAGCTTTCTTT	CASRYQGARGTEAFF
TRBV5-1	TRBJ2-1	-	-	TGCGCCAGCAGCTTGAACTCACAGGGTTTGGACAATGAGCAGTTCTTC	CASSLNSQGLDNEQFF
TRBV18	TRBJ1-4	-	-	TGTGCCAGCTCACCTTCAGGACAGTATGAAAAACTGTTTTTT	CASSPSGQYEKLFF
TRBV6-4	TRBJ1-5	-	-	TGTGCCAGCAGTGACGCGAACCAATACAGGGTCGTAAGGGATCAGCCCCAGCATTTT	CASSDANQYRVVRDQPQHF
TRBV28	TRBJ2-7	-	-	TGTGCCAGCACTGCCACGGCAGGCATGGGCGAGCAGTACTTC	CASTATAGMGEQYF
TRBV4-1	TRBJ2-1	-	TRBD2	TGCGCCAGCAGCCAAGTCCGTCTAGCGGGAGCCGGCCATGAGCAGTTCTTC	CASSQVRLAGAGHEQFF
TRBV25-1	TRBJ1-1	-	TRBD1	TGTGCCAGCAGGCCGGACAGGGTGATTGGAGAAGCTTTCTTT	CASRPDRVIGEAFF
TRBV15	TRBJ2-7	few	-	TGTGCCACCAGCAGAGATAAGGGGGGGCCCTACGAGCAGTACTTC	CATSRDKGGPYEQYF
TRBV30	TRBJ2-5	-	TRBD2	TGTGCCTGGAGTTCCGGGGGGGCGGTGGAGACCCAGTACTTC	CAWSSGGAVETQYF
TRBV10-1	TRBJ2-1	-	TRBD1	TGCGCCAGCAGTGTTTCGAGACAGGGGGTCCATGAGCAGTTCTTC	CASSVSRQGVHEQFF
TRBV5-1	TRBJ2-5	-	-	TGCGCCAGCAGCTTGGCTTTGAGGGCAGAAGAGACCCAGTACTTC	CASSLALRAEETQYF
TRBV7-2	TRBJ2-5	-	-	TGTGCCAGCAGCTTGACTCAAAGTCGAGTTGGAGAGACCCAGTACTTC	CASSLTQSRVGETQYF
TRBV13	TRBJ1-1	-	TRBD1	TGTGCCAGCAGCGTAGACAGGGCCCAGGGAGCTTTCTTT	CASSVDRAQGAFF
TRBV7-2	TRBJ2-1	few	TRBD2	TGTGCCGCGGGGGGGACTAGCGTAAACAATGAGCAGTTCTTC	CAAGGTSVNNEQFF
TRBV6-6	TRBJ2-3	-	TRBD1	TGTGCCAGCAGTTACGGACAGGGTACGCAGTATTTT	CASSYGQGTQYF
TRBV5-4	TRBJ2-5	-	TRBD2	TGTGCCAGCAGCTTCACTAGCGGGAGGGCCCGGGAGACCCAGTACTTC	CASSFTSGRARETQYF
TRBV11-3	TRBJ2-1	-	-	TGTGCCAGCAGCTTAGTAGAGAATGAGCAGTTCTTC	CASSLVENEQFF
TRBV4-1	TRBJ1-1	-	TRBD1	TGCGCCAGCAGCCACTCCACAGGGGGCACTGAAGCTTTCTTT	CASSHSTGGTEAFF
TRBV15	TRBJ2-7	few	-	TGTGCCACCAGCAGAGATTCGTGGAGCCCGTCCTACGAGCAGTACTTC	CATSRDSWSPSYEQYF
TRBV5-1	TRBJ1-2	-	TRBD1	TGCGCCAGCAGCTCCGACAGGGGGCTAGGTGGCTACACCTTC	CASSSDRGLGGYTF
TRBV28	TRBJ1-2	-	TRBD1	TGTGCCAGCAGCCTGGACAGGGATTTGACTTACACCTTC	CASSLDRDLTYTF
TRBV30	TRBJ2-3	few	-	TGTGCCTGGAGTGTGGAGGGATATACGCAGTATTTT	CAWSVEGYTQYF
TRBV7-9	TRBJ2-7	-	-	TGTGCCAGCAGCTTAGCGCTAATGAACGAGCAGTACTTC	CASSLALMNEQYF
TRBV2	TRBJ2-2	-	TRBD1	TGTGCCAGCAGTGCCATTTGGCAGGGGGCCGGGGAGCTGTTTTTT	CASSAIWQGAGELFF
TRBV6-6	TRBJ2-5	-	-	TGTGCCAGCAGTTACTCGTCGGGAGCTCAAGAGACCCAGTACTTC	CASSYSSGAQETQYF
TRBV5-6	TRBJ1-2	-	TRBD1	TGTGCCAGCAGCCTACAGGGGGCGCGGGGCTACACCTTC	CASSLQGARGYTF
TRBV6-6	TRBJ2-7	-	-	TGTGCCAGCAGTTACTCGAATTTCAGGGTAACCTACGAGCAGTACTTC	CASSYSNFRVTYEQYF
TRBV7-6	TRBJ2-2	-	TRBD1	TGTGCCAGCAGCTTACTCGGCAGGGGGCGGGACACCGGGGAGCTGTTTTTT	CASSLLGRGRDTGELFF
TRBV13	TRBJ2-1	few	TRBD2	TGTGCCAGCAGCCCCCCCGGGACTAGCGTTTACAATGAGCAGTTCTTC	CASSPPGTSVYNEQFF
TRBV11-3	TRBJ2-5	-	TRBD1	TGTGCCAGCAGCTTAGATTCCCTACAGGGGAGGACCCAGTACTTC	CASSLDSLQGRTQYF
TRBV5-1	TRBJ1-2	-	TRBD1	TGCGCCAGCAGTGACAGGGTTGGAGGCTACACCTTC	CASSDRVGGYTF
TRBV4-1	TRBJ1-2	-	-	TGCGCCAGCAGCCAAGTCTTAGACTCTAACTATGGCTACACCTTC	CASSQVLDSNYGYTF
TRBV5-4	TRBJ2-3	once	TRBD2	TGTGCCAGCAGCCCCCCTTTGGGGGGGATTTCAGATACGCAGTATTTT	CASSPPLGGISDTQYF
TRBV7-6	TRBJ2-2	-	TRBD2	TGTGCCAGCAGCTTAGAAGCGGGGGAGAACACCGGGGAGCTGTTTTTT	CASSLEAGENTGELFF
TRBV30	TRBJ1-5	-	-	TGTGCCTGGAGTGCCGGGTCTGATCAGCCCCAGCATTTT	CAWSAGSDQPQHF